Detailed here is one TCR beta chain. Its specificity is unknown. In the same sample, other DNA sequences code for this CDR3. The data stem from a study of beta chain features in type 1 diabetes. Across the study: Sorted cells from all samples, numbering some 99,000,000, were examined.

The germline gives CDR1 SGHRS, CDR2 YFSETQ. CDR3 length: 12 residues. The V end lost 3 bases, the J end lost 4 bases, and 8 bases lay between the germline ends. The study's findings and limits: All four CD4+ subsets from Type 1 diabetes patients carried moderately but significantly shorter TCRB CDR3s.

Sequencing targeted expressed TCRB transcripts, as all isolated RNA had been reverse transcribed. The protocol was immunoSEQ multiplex PCR, while the TCRdb copy is restricted to in-frame clones and leaves out a portion. The repertoire holds 600,000 to 700,000 clones, roughly 13% seen once, with 0.02% to 0.025% in the top ten. The rearrangement links TRBV5-1 to TRBJ2-7; possible D gene TRBD1, 5 bases. This clonotype originated in a man between 18 and 35 years old with type 1 diabetes. Sequenced: naive CD4+ T cells from blood. The CDR3 DNA reads as TGCGCCAGCAGCTCCCAGGGATACGAGCAGTACTTC. Its protein product is CASSSQGYEQYF.